A single sample is the source of the 7 T cell receptor beta chains below, sequenced in a study of T-cell memory formation after mild COVID-19. MiXCR, applied by TCRdb to the 5' RACE reads, yields one record per CDR3 protein. This sample yields more than 55,000 distinct CDR3 sequences, of which more than 8% are seen a single time; 1.2% belongs to the top ten. What was sequenced was PBMCs or a T cell subset sorted from them (not recorded which). These TCRs come from a man aged 18 to 30 who had mild COVID-19 (a few samples of this study predate the infection). Cell type and time point are not known.

To note about this clonotype: At one end, the junction sequence differs from germline, possibly due to a read error. The chain carries TRBV10-3 and TRBJ2-3, with 9 positions matching TRBD1. The germline V gene has CDR1 ENHRY and CDR2 SYGVKD. The CDR3 length is 16 residues. Here the CDR3 reads CAIRPTSTGGRDAQYF. CDR3 DNA sequence: TGTGCCATCAGGCCAACCTCGACAGGGGGGAGAGATGCGCAGTATTTT.

The chain couples TRBV6-5 to TRBJ2-2, with no clear D. CDR3 length equals 13 residues. Germline CDR1 is MNHEY and CDR2 is SVGAGI. Trimming pared 2 bases from V and 6 bases from J, leaving 7 bases between. CDR3 bases: TGTGCCAGCAGTTACAGGGTCTCCGGGGAGCTGTTTTTT. Protein product: CASSYRVSGELFF.

The chain links TRBV5-1 to TRBJ2-7; 8 bases match TRBD1. Losses at the gene ends were 3 bases for V and 3 bases for J; bases not matched to a gene: 5. This CDR3 is 14 amino acids long. Germline V CDR1 and CDR2: SGHRS, YFSETQ. The DNA for the CDR3 is TGCGCCAGCAGCTCCCAGGGGGCGGGCTACGAGCAGTACGTC. The encoded protein is CASSSQGAGYEQYV.

This clonotype was counted between two and nine times. CDR3 in amino acids: CSAPRDGTRGYTF. The CDR3 coding sequence is TGCAGTGCTCCCAGAGACGGGACGCGGGGCTACACCTTC. This chain connects TRBV20-1 to TRBJ1-2; D is possibly TRBD1 (5 bases). This CDR3 region has 13 residues. The germline gives CDR1 DFQATT, CDR2 SNEGSKA (reference sequence). V gave up 5 bases and J gave up 8 bases, with 18 bases separating them.

This chain joins TRBV5-1 and TRBJ1-1, with a weak D call TRBD1 (5 bases). V shed 7 bases and J shed 0 bases, with 13 bases lying between them. From germline, CDR1 is SGHRS and CDR2 YFSETQ. The CDR3 runs 14 residues. The CDR3 region is CASGRTSMNTEAFF. The CDR3 coding sequence is TGCGCCAGCGGCCGGACAAGTATGAACACTGAAGCTTTCTTT.

The chain uses TRBV27 and TRBJ2-7; D is uncertain. V was shortened by 9 bases and J by 3 bases, with 6 bases between the two germline ends. The CDR3 covers 10 residues. CDR1 MNHEY and CDR2 SMNVEV come from the germline V gene (reference sequence). The CDR3 DNA reads as TGTGCCAGGGCCCTCTACGAGCAGTACTTC. This translates into CARALYEQYF.

This clonotype was observed a handful of times. The DNA of the CDR3 is TGTGCCAGCAGCTTATGGAGAAATACGCAGTATTTT. Amino acid sequence: CASSLWRNTQYF. The V and J genes are TRBV7-6 and TRBJ2-3, with D unclear. Germline-derived CDR1 and CDR2 are SGHVS and FNYEAQ. The CDR3 length is 12 residues. V was trimmed by 2 bases and J by 7 bases, leaving 7 bases between them.